What follows is one TCR beta chain and its context. Amplified regions were TCR beta CDR3 sequences from RNA transcripts. A first-round RT-PCR of the TCR CDR3 used the HTBI primer set. MiXCR was run by TCRdb on the multiplex PCR reads, yielding one entry per CDR3 protein. The data contain 560,000 or so distinct CDR3 sequences, around 42% of them seen just once; the ten biggest clones take up approximately 8.2%. The data are from a study of T cells in Graves' hyperthyroidism and ophthalmopathy. The CDR3 consists of 10 residues. Germline CDR1 and CDR2: DFQATT and SNEGSKA (reference sequence). Between the trimmed V and J ends, which lost 6 bases and 11 bases, there was a span of 13 bases. Patients showing uncontrolled infection, other autoimmune disease, pregnancy or lactation were ineligible.

The rearrangement joins TRBV20-1 to TRBJ1-2, with D tentatively TRBD1 (5 bases). This TCR was sampled from a young woman with Graves' hyperthyroidism. Sequenced sample: peripheral blood or thyroid tissue (not recorded which). The chain's CDR3 is CSALAGGYTF. In DNA form, the CDR3 reads TGCAGTGCCCTAGCGGGGGGGTACACCTTC.